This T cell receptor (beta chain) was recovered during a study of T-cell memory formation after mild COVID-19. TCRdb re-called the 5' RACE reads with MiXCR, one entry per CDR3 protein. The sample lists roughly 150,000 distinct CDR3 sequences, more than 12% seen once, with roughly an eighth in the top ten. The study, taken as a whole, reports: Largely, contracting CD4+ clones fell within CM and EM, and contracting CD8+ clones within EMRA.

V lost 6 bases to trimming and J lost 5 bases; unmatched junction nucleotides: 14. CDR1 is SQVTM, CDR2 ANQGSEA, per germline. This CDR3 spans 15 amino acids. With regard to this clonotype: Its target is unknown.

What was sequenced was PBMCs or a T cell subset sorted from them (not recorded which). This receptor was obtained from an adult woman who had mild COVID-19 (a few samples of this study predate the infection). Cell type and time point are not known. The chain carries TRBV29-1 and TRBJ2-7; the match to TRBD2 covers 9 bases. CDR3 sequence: CSVASLAGKAHEQYF. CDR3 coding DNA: TGCAGCGTGGCTTCTCTAGCGGGAAAGGCTCACGAGCAGTACTTC.